One sample yielded the 26 T cell receptor beta chains listed below, sequenced in a study of regulatory T cells in long-lasting Graves disease (dated by TCRdb to about 2021). Libraries came from multiplex PCR. The run used an Illumina HiSeq 4000. iRepertoire HTBI primers and Arm-PCR amplification of CDR3 regions were used to construct TCR beta libraries. TCRdb reanalyzed the raw reads on its own, using fastp at Q25 for trimming and MiXCR for clone calling, and kept in-frame beta chains. Merged by CDR3 protein, the rows form single entries marked with the most common genes and DNA. The sample profile shows 400,000 to 500,000 distinct CDR3 sequences; more than 13% of them were found once. The ten largest clonotypes hold roughly 17% of the sample. This specimen's time point label, interpreted: newly diagnosed GD, antithyroid drugs for less than 3 months. For both TCR sequencing and RNA sequencing, RNA was extracted from PBMCs using TRIzol.

The same sample was also used in a study of T cells in Graves' hyperthyroidism and ophthalmopathy.

Sequencing used peripheral blood mononuclear cells (PBMCs), obtained at new diagnosis, from a patient treated with antithyroid drugs. The receptors shown here come from a woman aged 30 to 39 with Graves disease. Donor details come from another sample of the same person, matched by shared clones.

A remark on this clonotype: One end of the junction fails to match germline, which may point to a read error. The chain has TRBV19 and TRBJ2-2; D is perhaps TRBD2 (5 bases). The CDR3 covers 13 residues. The V gene's germline CDR1 is LNHDA and CDR2 SQIVND (reference sequence). CDR3 nucleotides: TGTGCCGGTAGCGCTACCGACACCGGGGAGCCGTTTTTT. Residues: CAGSATDTGEPFF.

This clonotype came up many times. DNA of the CDR3: TGTGCCAGCAGTGTAGACAGATCAGAAGCTTTCTTT. Amino acid sequence: CASSVDRSEAFF. This rearrangement joins TRBV2 to TRBJ1-1; D might be TRBD1 (5 bases). Germline V gene data show CDR1 as SNHLY and CDR2 as FYNNEI. The CDR3 spans 12 residues. Trimming took off 4 bases at V and 8 bases at J, with 11 bases between the two ends.

This clonotype appeared a few times. The genes are TRBV7-6 and TRBJ1-4, with unresolved D. The CDR3 consists of 14 residues. Deletions cut 6 bases from V and 7 bases from J, with 15 bases between. Germline CDR1 SGHVS, CDR2 FNYEAQ. CDR3 sequence: CASRTAGGSEKLFF. The CDR3, as DNA: TGTGCCAGCAGGACTGCAGGCGGAAGTGAAAAACTGTTTTTT.

This clonotype occurred many times. The rearrangement uses TRBV12-3 or TRBV12-4 and TRBJ2-2; D is unresolved. Trimming removed 3 bases from V and 1 base from J, with 9 bases in between. The CDR3 is 15 residues long. CDR3 protein: CASSFVELNTGELFF. DNA for the CDR3: TGTGCCAGCAGTTTTGTGGAGCTGAACACCGGGGAGCTGTTTTTT.

This clonotype was recorded many times. The chain is built from TRBV30 and TRBJ2-3; 11 nucleotides line up with TRBD2. Per germline, CDR1 GTSNPN and CDR2 SVGIG (reference sequence). With V trimmed by 1 base and J by 3 bases, 9 bases remained unmatched. The CDR3 is 17 amino acids. For the CDR3, the DNA is TGTGCCTGGAGTGCACGACGTGTAGCGGGAGGGACAGATACGCAGTATTTT. It yields the protein CAWSARRVAGGTDTQYF.

This clonotype occurred many times. V and J are TRBV6-1 and TRBJ2-7; D possibly corresponds to TRBD1 (7 bases). This CDR3 is 13 amino acids long. The germline V and J ends were trimmed by 7 bases and 5 bases, with 15 bases remaining between them. Germline values: CDR1 MNHNS, CDR2 SASEGT. The CDR3 nucleotides read TGTGCCAGCACGCCAGGGGGGAGAAACGAGCAGTACTTC. Its protein product is CASTPGGRNEQYF.

This sequence joins TRBV9 and TRBJ2-5; D is unclear. Germline CDR1 reads SGDLS; CDR2 reads YYNGEE. The CDR3 covers 11 residues. V was clipped by 4 bases and J by 5 bases, with 6 bases between them. The chain's CDR3 is CASSKEETQYF. CDR3 DNA sequence: TGTGCCAGCAGCAAGGAGGAGACCCAGTACTTC.

The genes are TRBV4-1 and TRBJ2-1; D unclear. Trimming stripped 0 bases from V and 3 bases from J, with 12 bases between. Germline lookup yields CDR1 MGHRA and CDR2 YSYEKL. This CDR3 has 16 amino acids. CDR3 coding DNA: TGCGCCAGCAGCCAAGATGTCCTAGAGTTCTACAATGAGCAGTTCTTC. It translates to CASSQDVLEFYNEQFF.

The chain carries TRBV4-1 and TRBJ2-5; D remains ambiguous. Germline-derived CDR1 and CDR2 are MGHRA and YSYEKL. V was cut by 4 bases and J by 1 base, with 10 bases left in between. The CDR3 loop spans 14 amino acids. CDR3 DNA sequence: TGCGCCAGCAGCCCTATAAGAATCCAAGAGACCCAGTACTTC. Translation: CASSPIRIQETQYF.

This clonotype was found many times. V usage is TRBV3-1 and J usage is TRBJ2-7, with D unresolved. Germline CDR1 reads LGHDT; CDR2 reads YNNKEL (reference sequence). Trimming removed 4 bases from V and 3 bases from J, with 13 bases in between. There are 14 residues in the CDR3. The CDR3 DNA reads TGTGCCAGCAGCCTAAATCCTGGCAACTACGAGCAGTACTTC. This sequence encodes CASSLNPGNYEQYF.

This clonotype was seen at least ten times. The chain employs TRBV5-1 and TRBJ2-7; D unresolved. The germline V gene encodes CDR1 SGHRS and CDR2 YFSETQ. The V end was cut by 3 bases, the J end by 7 bases, with 17 bases between. CDR3 length: 14 residues. The CDR3 protein is CASSSSRPGREQYF. CDR3 DNA sequence: TGCGCCAGCAGCTCTTCAAGGCCGGGCAGGGAGCAGTACTTC.

This clonotype occurred many times. The genes are TRBV10-3 and TRBJ2-5, with D maybe TRBD2 (6 bases). This CDR3 comprises 16 residues. Between the trimmed V and J ends, which lost 2 bases and 2 bases, there was a span of 15 bases. CDR1 is ENHRY, CDR2 SYGVKD, per germline. CDR3 coding DNA: TGTGCCATCAGTGAGACCGCCGGGGGACCGCAAGAGACCCAGTACTTC. This codes for CAISETAGGPQETQYF.

This clonotype was detected many times. V gene TRBV28 combines with J gene TRBJ2-2; possibly TRBD2 for D (5 bases). Trimming removed 5 bases at V and 0 bases at J, with 10 bases between. The CDR3 has 15 residues. Germline V lookup: CDR1 MDHEN, CDR2 SYDVKM. CDR3: CASSPTSSNTGELFF. For the CDR3, the DNA is TGTGCCAGCAGTCCTACTAGTTCGAACACCGGGGAGCTGTTTTTT.

In regard to this clonotype: This clone may be a read error of a much larger clone one base away. The chain uses TRBV5-1 and TRBJ2-1; 14 nucleotides line up with TRBD2. The J call could be wrong; TRBJ2-7 is a better fit for the DNA end. The CDR3 loop spans 17 amino acids. Germline lookup yields CDR1 SGHRS and CDR2 YFSETQ. CDR3 loop: CASSRTSGRSAYNEQYF. The CDR3 DNA is TGCGCCAGCAGCCGGACTAGCGGGAGGTCCGCCTACAATGAGCAGTACTTC.

This clonotype was picked up many times. The chain uses TRBV3-1 and TRBJ1-1; D unresolved. This CDR3 is built from 11 residues. V lost 4 bases, J lost 7 bases, and 7 bases lay in between. Per the germline V gene, CDR1 is LGHDT and CDR2 is YNNKEL (reference sequence). CDR3: CASSRAGEAFF. In nucleotides, the CDR3 is TGTGCCAGCAGCCGAGCAGGTGAAGCTTTCTTT.

This clonotype was seen a few times. The rearrangement joins TRBV5-8 to TRBJ1-5, with 10 bases fitting TRBD1. With V trimmed by 0 bases and J by 10 bases, 4 bases remained unmatched. Germline assignment: CDR1 SGHTS and CDR2 YDEGEE. The CDR3 is made up of 14 amino acids. This CDR3 is CASSLGQGAGPQHF. The DNA of the CDR3 is TGTGCCAGCAGCTTGGGACAGGGGGCGGGTCCCCAGCATTTT.

This clonotype was recorded at least ten times. This chain connects TRBV4-1 to TRBJ2-5; the match to TRBD2 covers 7 bases. The germline gives CDR1 MGHRA, CDR2 YSYEKL. Unmatched junction bases numbered 3, after V lost 4 bases and J lost 1 base. The CDR3 consists of 14 residues. The DNA of the CDR3 is TGCGCCAGCAGCCGGGAGGGAAGCCAAGAGACCCAGTACTTC. The encoded protein is CASSREGSQETQYF.

In the case of this clonotype: With only one base between it and a far larger clone, this is likely a read error. The chain uses TRBV20-1 and TRBJ2-1; 7 bases match TRBD1. V was pared by 3 bases and J by 13 bases, with 15 bases of the junction left unmatched. Germline V gives CDR1 DFQATT, CDR2 SNEGSKA (reference sequence). The CDR3 sequence is 14 residues long. The CDR3 sequence is CSASGTETGETQFF. DNA of the CDR3: TGCAGTGCTAGCGGGACAGAGACCGGAGAGACCCAGTTCTTC.

This clonotype has at least ten counts. The chain combines TRBV6-1 with TRBJ1-1, with 7 nucleotides matching TRBD1. Germline V gives CDR1 MNHNS, CDR2 SASEGT. Germline trimming cut 6 bases from V and 2 bases from J; bases unmatched to any gene: 12. The CDR3 sequence is 16 residues long. CDR3 amino acids: CASRNRGTAPNTEAFF. DNA for the CDR3: TGTGCCAGCAGAAATCGAGGGACAGCACCAAACACTGAAGCTTTCTTT.

The genes are TRBV27 and TRBJ2-5; TRBD1 might be the D (6 bases). There are 16 residues in the CDR3. Trimming shortened V by 2 bases and J by 1 base, and 14 bases separated the two germline ends. CDR1 and CDR2 (germline): MNHEY, SMNVEV (reference sequence). The CDR3 loop reads CASSLGAGTPQETQYF. For the CDR3, the DNA is TGTGCCAGCAGTTTAGGGGCCGGGACACCCCAAGAGACCCAGTACTTC.

Of note for this clonotype: The junction departs from the called germline gene at one end, perhaps through a read error. This rearrangement joins TRBV12-3 or TRBV12-4 to TRBJ1-2, with D hard to call. The CDR3 contains 14 residues. CDR3 loop: CACSRAGANYGYTF. The CDR3 DNA reads TGTGCCTGCAGTCGGGCCGGGGCTAACTATGGCTACACCTTC.

The rearrangement joins TRBV20-1 to TRBJ2-3; TRBD2 matches 12 bases. In germline, CDR1 is DFQATT, CDR2 SNEGSKA (reference sequence). J lost 2 bases, V lost 6 bases, and 12 bases had no gene match. The CDR3 runs 17 residues. This CDR3 reads CSASDASGRGNTDTQYF. The CDR3 nucleotides read TGCAGTGCCTCCGACGCTAGCGGGAGGGGTAACACAGATACGCAGTATTTT.

The sample holds many counts of this clonotype. The chain's CDR3 is CASSLSDTWTEAFF. The CDR3 DNA reads TGTGCCAGCAGCTTGTCTGACACCTGGACTGAAGCTTTCTTT. The chain is built from TRBV5-6 and TRBJ1-1; D gene ambiguous. Germline V gene lookup returns CDR1 SGHDT and CDR2 YYEEEE. V dropped 1 base and J dropped 5 bases, with 12 bases sitting between them. The CDR3 spans 14 residues. Looking up the rest from reference TRBV5-6 and TRBJ1-1 gives the full variable domain: DAGVTQSPTHLIKTRGQQVTLRCSPKSGHDTVSWYQQALGQGPQFIFQYYEEEERQRGNFPDRFSGHQFPNYSSELNVNALLLGDSALYLCASSLSDTWTEAFFGQGTRLTVV.

The chain recombines TRBV6-2 or TRBV6-3 with TRBJ2-2, with 8 bases that match TRBD2. J was trimmed by 1 base and V by 6 bases; bases with no gene match: 7. Germline V gene lookup returns CDR1 MNHEY and CDR2 SVGEGT. The CDR3 length is 16 residues. The CDR3 here is CASRGDAGGNTGELFF. The CDR3 DNA sequence: TGTGCCAGCAGAGGGGACGCGGGAGGGAACACCGGGGAGCTGTTTTTT.

This clonotype was recorded many times. The V and J genes are TRBV7-7 and TRBJ2-7, with TRBD1 as a possible D gene (5 bases). V lost 3 bases and J lost 5, with 14 bases in between. CDR1 and CDR2 (germline): SSHAT, FNYEAQ (reference sequence). This CDR3 spans 14 amino acids. CDR3 region: CASSLLGVRHEQYF. The DNA of the CDR3 is TGTGCCAGCAGCTTGCTAGGGGTGCGGCACGAGCAGTACTTC.

This clonotype has more than one count but fewer than ten. The chain has TRBV19 and TRBJ2-7; the D gene is possibly TRBD2 (5 bases). The CDR3 contains 13 residues. CDR1 and CDR2 (germline): LNHDA, SQIVND (reference sequence). With 6 bases removed from V and 0 bases from J, the gap between germline ends came to 9 bases. The CDR3 spells CASRPGYSYEQYF. The CDR3 coding sequence is TGTGCCAGTAGGCCGGGATACTCCTACGAGCAGTACTTC. Supplemented by reference TRBV19 and TRBJ2-7, the full variable domain reads DGGITQSPKYLFRKEGQNVTLSCEQNLNHDAMYWYRQDPGQGLRLIYYSQIVNDFQKGDIAEGYSVSREKKESFPLTVTSAQKNPTAFYLCASRPGYSYEQYFGPGTRLTVT.